This is a list of T cell receptor beta chains from one sample in a study of beta chain features in type 1 diabetes. The data were produced by immunoSEQ multiplex PCR, yet TCRdb's version contains in-frame clones alone and is incomplete. The sample has about 270,000 clones, 13% to 15% seen once; the top ten hold 0.017%. Sequencing used naive CD4+ T cells from blood. The receptors here all came from a man aged 25 to 45 with type 1 diabetes. The CDR3 runs from the conserved cysteine through the conserved F or W. A D gene is named only where the DNA matches it firmly. Some rows mark clone size as missing; the rest say once, few, many or name a class of expanded clone.

few TRBJ1-1 TRBV7-9 15 NA TGTGCCAGCAGCTTAGCCGACCGCGGCAACACTGAAGCTTTCTTT CASSLADRGNTEAFF
NA TRBJ2-5 TRBV7-2 15 TRBD1 TGTGCCAGCAGCTTAGAAAGGGGGCGCGGAGAGACCCAGTACTTC CASSLERGRGETQYF
few TRBJ2-1 TRBV9 16 TRBD2 TGTGCCAGCAGCGTGGCGGGACTAGCGGGAGGCGGTGAGCAGTTCTTC CASSVAGLAGGGEQFF
few TRBJ1-4 TRBV5-5 13 NA TGTGCCAGCAGCCAGGGGACTAATGAAAAACTGTTTTTT CASSQGTNEKLFF
few TRBJ1-5 TRBV15 15 TRBD1 TGTGCCACCAGCAGGGGACAGGGTGGCAATCAGCCCCAGCATTTT CATSRGQGGNQPQHF
NA TRBJ2-3 TRBV18 14 TRBD1 TGTGCCAGCTCACTCGACAGGGATGGAGATACGCAGTATTTT CASSLDRDGDTQYF
few TRBJ1-2 TRBV30 13 TRBD1 TGTGCCTGGGGGACAGGAATGAGTATTGGCTACACCTTC CAWGTGMSIGYTF
NA TRBJ2-2 TRBV2 16 TRBD1 TGTGCCAGCAGTGATGGGGACAGAGCGAACACCGGGGAGCTGTTTTTT CASSDGDRANTGELFF
few TRBJ2-3 TRBV15 13 TRBD2 TGTGCCACCGGGAGGGCCGTCCCAGATACGCAGTATTTT CATGRAVPDTQYF
NA TRBJ1-4 TRBV15 15 NA TGTGCCACCAGCAGAGGCAGGGGTTACAATGAAAAACTGTTTTTT CATSRGRGYNEKLFF
few TRBJ2-1 TRBV7-6 16 TRBD2 TGTGCCAGCAGCCGTACTAGCGGGACGTCCTACAATGAGCAGTTCTTC CASSRTSGTSYNEQFF
few TRBJ2-3 TRBV10-3 12 NA TGTGCCACGGGTGACCTGACTGATACGCAGTATTTT CATGDLTDTQYF
few TRBJ2-3 TRBV27 13 NA TGTGCCAGCAGACAAAGATCCACAGATACGCAGTATTTT CASRQRSTDTQYF
NA TRBJ2-7 TRBV13 14 NA TGTGCCAGCAGCCAAAAGACGGTTGCGGGGGAGCAGTACTTC CASSQKTVAGEQYF
few TRBJ2-1 TRBV10-3 15 TRBD2 TGTGCCACTGGGGGGGTAGCGGACGTCTTGGATGAGCAGTTCTTC CATGGVADVLDEQFF
NA TRBJ2-1 TRBV29-1 14 TRBD2 TGCAGCGTTTCGGGACTAGGGGCCTCCGGTGAGCAGTTCTTC CSVSGLGASGEQFF
few TRBJ2-7 TRBV30 13 TRBD1 TGTGCCTGGGGGGACAGAAGCTCCTACGAGCAGTACTTC CAWGDRSSYEQYF
few TRBJ2-7 TRBV10-3 15 TRBD2 TGTGCCATCAGTTTTGGACTAGCGGTAACCGACGAGCAGTACTTC CAISFGLAVTDEQYF
NA TRBJ1-1 TRBV7-2 15 TRBD1 TGTGCCAGCAGCTACCACAGGGGGCCGAACACTGAAGCTTTCTTT CASSYHRGPNTEAFF
few TRBJ2-1 TRBV21-1 16 NA TGTGCCAGCAGCAAAACGAACGGGACTCCGATAAATGAGCAGTTCTTC CASSKTNGTPINEQFF
few TRBJ2-1 TRBV4-2 17 NA TGTGCCAGCAGCCCCCGGGAACTTACGCTCTCCTACAATGAGCAGTTCTTC CASSPRELTLSYNEQFF
few TRBJ2-1 TRBV27 17 TRBD2 TGTGCCAGCAGCCCCCCGACTAGCGGGAAATCCTACAATGAGCAGTTCTTC CASSPPTSGKSYNEQFF
NA TRBJ1-1 TRBV5-6 11 NA TGTGCCAGCAGCGCAGGTGGAGAAGCTTTCTTT CASSAGGEAFF
NA TRBJ1-1 TRBV19 15 TRBD1 TGTGCCAGTAGTGGTATTAGGGGGCGAGACACTGAAGCTTTCTTT CASSGIRGRDTEAFF
NA TRBJ2-1 TRBV5-5 15 NA TGTGCCAGCAGCTTACAGCACGGTGTTCCCAATGAGCAGTTCTTC CASSLQHGVPNEQFF
NA TRBJ2-1 TRBV25-1 15 TRBD2 TGTGCCAGCAGTGCCGGGACTAGCGGTTACAATGAGCAGTTCTTC CASSAGTSGYNEQFF
few TRBJ1-5 TRBV30 13 NA TGTGCCTGGAGTGTAGCGAGGAATCAGCCCCAGCATTTT CAWSVARNQPQHF
NA TRBJ2-1 TRBV7-6 17 TRBD2 TGTGCCAGCAGCTTAGGTCGGGCGGGGGGCCCTTACAATGAGCAGTTCTTC CASSLGRAGGPYNEQFF
few TRBJ1-1 TRBV2 14 NA TGTGCCAGCACCGGGATGACCATGAACACTGAAGCTTTCTTT CASTGMTMNTEAFF